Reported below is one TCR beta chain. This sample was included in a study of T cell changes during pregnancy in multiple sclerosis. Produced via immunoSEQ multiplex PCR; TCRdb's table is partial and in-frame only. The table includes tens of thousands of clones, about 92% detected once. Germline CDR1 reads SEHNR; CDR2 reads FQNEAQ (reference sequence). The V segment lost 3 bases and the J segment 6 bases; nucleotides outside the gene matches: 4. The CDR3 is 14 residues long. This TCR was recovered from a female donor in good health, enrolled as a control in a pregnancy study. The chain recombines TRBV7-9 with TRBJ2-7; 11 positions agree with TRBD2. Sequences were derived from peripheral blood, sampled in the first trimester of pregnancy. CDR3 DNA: TGTGCCAGCAGCTTTAGCGGGGGGGCCCTCGAGCAGTACTTC. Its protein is CASSFSGGALEQYF.